This entry lists 21 T cell receptor beta chains sequenced from one sample in a study of blood T cell repertoires in COVID-19. Assay: immunoSEQ multiplex PCR; the TCRdb copy retains only in-frame clones and omits some. The sample records some 97,000 clones, roughly nine tenths being singletons. The specimen was peripheral blood. The receptor set was obtained from a man in his 60s with acute or convalescent COVID-19.

This clone was seen once. The chain employs TRBV3-1 (or the pseudogene TRBV3-2) and TRBJ1-1; D gene ambiguous. The V and J ends lost 2 bases and 1 base respectively, with 5 bases between them. The V gene's germline CDR1 is LGHDT and CDR2 YNNKEL (reference sequence). The CDR3 has 13 residues. The CDR3 DNA follows: TGTGCCAGCAGCCAACCAGGGAACACTGAAGCTTTCTTT. Its translation: CASSQPGNTEAFF.

The rearrangement uses TRBV23-1 and TRBJ1-6; 10 bases fit TRBD1. TRBV23-1 is known as an ORF, though its function is uncertain. Unmatched junction bases numbered 5, after V lost 7 bases and J lost 8 bases. CDR3 length equals 14 residues. DNA for the CDR3: TGCGCCAGCATTACCGGGACAGGGGATTCACCCCTCCACTTT. Residues: CASITGTGDSPLHF.

This chain connects TRBV3-1 (or the pseudogene TRBV3-2) to TRBJ1-3; D may be TRBD1 (5 bases). The germline V and J ends were trimmed by 1 base and 0 bases, with 10 bases remaining between them. CDR1 is LGHDT and CDR2 is YNNKEL in the germline V gene (reference sequence). The CDR3 loop spans 16 amino acids. The CDR3, as DNA: TGTGCCAGCAGCCAAGTATTCGACAGCTCTGGAAACACCATATATTTT. This translates into CASSQVFDSSGNTIYF.

The rearrangement links TRBV4-2 to TRBJ1-1, with D possibly matching TRBD1 (6 bases). V shed 2 bases and J shed 11 bases, with 12 bases lying between them. The CDR3 runs 12 residues. Germline CDR1 LGHNA, CDR2 YNFKEQ. CDR3 region: CASSQQDRPAFF. DNA of the CDR3: TGTGCCAGCAGCCAACAGGACAGACCCGCTTTCTTT.

The V call is TRBV7-8, the J call TRBJ1-1, with unresolved D. With 5 bases removed from V and 9 bases from J, the gap between germline ends came to 10 bases. The CDR3 is made up of 11 amino acids. Germline CDR1 is SGHVS and CDR2 is FQNEAQ. CDR3 DNA: TGTGCCAGCAGCCTCCGACACAAAGCTTTCTTT. This encodes CASSLRHKAFF.

This clone occurred a few times. The chain is built from TRBV14 and TRBJ1-2; D remains unclear. The germline gives CDR1 SGHDN, CDR2 FVKESK. The CDR3 sequence is 14 residues long. V lost 1 base and J lost 5, with 11 bases in between. The DNA of the CDR3 is TGTGCCAGCAGCCAAGCACAGTCCTTATATGGCTACACCTTC. Translation: CASSQAQSLYGYTF.

The V and J genes are TRBV7-9 and TRBJ1-1; 8 bases map to TRBD1. V trimming: 5 bases; J trimming: 5 bases; junction bases outside the gene matches: 10. The CDR3 loop spans 15 amino acids. In germline, CDR1 is SEHNR, CDR2 FQNEAQ (reference sequence). The CDR3, as DNA: TGTGCCAGCAGCGCGGATCGGACAGGGTGGACTGAAGCTTTCTTT. Translation gives CASSADRTGWTEAFF.

The genes are TRBV7-2 and TRBJ2-1; TRBD2 agrees at 13 bases. In germline, CDR1 is SGHTA, CDR2 FQGNSA. Trimming cost V 5 bases and J 10 bases; bases outside gene matches: 5. The CDR3 extends over 14 amino acids. CDR3 sequence reads: CASSPGLAGEEQFF. In DNA, the CDR3 is TGTGCCAGCAGCCCCGGACTAGCGGGGGAGGAGCAGTTCTTC.

The CDR3 reads CASSLQSYGYTF. Here the CDR3 DNA reads TGTGCCAGCAGCCTACAGAGTTATGGCTACACCTTC. The V gene is TRBV2, the J gene TRBJ1-2; D unclear. This CDR3 has 12 amino acids. Germline CDR1 reads SNHLY; CDR2 reads FYNNEI. V lost 6 bases and J lost 5, with 10 bases in between.

The V call is TRBV30, the J call TRBJ1-1, with 9 bases matching TRBD1. The CDR3 extends over 17 amino acids. Per germline, CDR1 GTSNPN and CDR2 SVGIG (reference sequence). The J segment lost 5 bases and the V segment lost 3 bases, leaving 16 bases of the junction unmatched. CDR3 in DNA: TGTGCCTGGAGCGTCCCCATCCCCACAGGGGGCTGGACTGAAGCTTTCTTT. The encoded protein is CAWSVPIPTGGWTEAFF.

V usage is TRBV2 and J usage is TRBJ2-3; 7 bases agree with TRBD1. The V segment lost 7 bases and the J segment 4 bases; nucleotides outside the gene matches: 8. The CDR3 sequence is 14 residues long. CDR1 SNHLY and CDR2 FYNNEI come from the germline V gene. The CDR3 DNA reads as TGTGCCAGCATTGATACAGGGGCGGCAGATACGCAGTATTTT. Translation: CASIDTGAADTQYF.

This clone was counted between two and nine times. The CDR3 sequence: CASSPSGTSTDTQYF. The CDR3 region has the DNA TGTGCCAGCAGCCCCTCCGGGACTTCCACAGATACGCAGTATTTT. This chain joins TRBV5-4 and TRBJ2-3, with D possibly TRBD2 on 6 matching bases. Trimming pared 4 bases from V and 2 bases from J, leaving 14 bases between. The V gene's germline CDR1 is SGHNT and CDR2 YYREEE (reference sequence). This CDR3 is built from 15 residues.

This CDR3 is CASRRDLGREYF. CDR3 coding DNA: TGTGCCAGCAGGAGGGATCTAGGAAGAGAGTATTTT. J is TRBJ2-3 and V is TRBV12-3 or TRBV12-4; D is possibly TRBD2 (5 bases). This CDR3 comprises 12 residues. The ends were cut back, 6 bases at V and 13 bases at J, with 17 bases in the middle.

This clone was recorded a few times. This chain connects TRBV19 to TRBJ2-5; TRBD1 might be the D (5 bases). The ends were cut back, 2 bases at V and 2 bases at J, with 6 bases in the middle. Germline V gives CDR1 LNHDA, CDR2 SQIVND (reference sequence). This CDR3 region has 13 residues. CDR3 loop: CASSIRGQETQYF. DNA of the CDR3: TGTGCCAGTAGTATAAGGGGTCAAGAGACCCAGTACTTC.

The J gene is TRBJ2-3, the V gene TRBV29-1, with D unclear. Germline CDR1 is SQVTM and CDR2 is ANQGSEA. The CDR3 contains 12 residues. Trimming removed 3 bases from V and 2 bases from J, with 6 bases in between. The CDR3 nucleotides are TGCAGCGTTGACCAGTTCACAGATACGCAGTATTTT. Protein: CSVDQFTDTQYF.

The V call is TRBV11-1, the J call TRBJ2-3, with TRBD2 matching over 10 bases. V lost 4 bases to trimming and J lost 4 bases; unmatched junction nucleotides: 8. CDR1 SGHAT and CDR2 FQDESV come from the germline V gene (reference sequence). The CDR3 runs 16 residues. CDR3 loop: CASSSASSGGSDTQYF. The CDR3 region has the DNA TGTGCCAGCAGCTCGGCCTCTAGCGGGGGCTCAGATACGCAGTATTTT.

This chain connects TRBV27 to TRBJ1-2; TRBD1 matches at 10 bases. The J segment lost 8 bases and the V segment lost 0 bases, leaving 9 bases of the junction unmatched. The CDR3 length is 16 residues. Germline-derived CDR1 and CDR2 are MNHEY and SMNVEV (reference sequence). The CDR3 DNA follows: TGTGCCAGCAGTTTATCGAGGAGACAGGGGGCCGGGGGCTACACCTTC. Translation gives CASSLSRRQGAGGYTF.

The V and J genes are TRBV5-1 and TRBJ1-1; the match to TRBD1 covers 7 bases. Germline lookup yields CDR1 SGHRS and CDR2 YFSETQ. Trimming at V came to 7 bases and at J to 0 bases, leaving 9 bases not matched to a gene. CDR3 length equals 15 residues. The CDR3 DNA reads TGCGCCAGCGGGCAGGTACAGGGGTTGAACACTGAAGCTTTCTTT. Translated, it gives CASGQVQGLNTEAFF.

The chain links TRBV6-6 to TRBJ2-7, with TRBD1 identical over 8 bases. This CDR3 contains 16 residues. The germline V gene has CDR1 MNHNY and CDR2 SVGAGI (reference sequence). V lost 5 bases and J lost 0; bases outside the gene matches: 9. CDR3 DNA sequence: TGTGCCAGCAGTGGGCGACAGGGGTCTATCTCCTACGAGCAGTACTTC. Translated, it gives CASSGRQGSISYEQYF.

The chain carries TRBV4-2 and TRBJ1-1; D might be TRBD1 (5 bases). This CDR3 spans 17 amino acids. V lost 0 bases, J lost 3 bases, and 17 bases lay in between. Germline values: CDR1 LGHNA, CDR2 YNFKEQ. The CDR3 DNA follows: TGTGCCAGCAGCCAAGATAGGCAGACCATAGGGGACACTGAAGCTTTCTTT. Its translation is CASSQDRQTIGDTEAFF.

The chain uses TRBV5-4 and TRBJ2-2; 8 bases agree with TRBD1. The J segment lost 1 base and the V segment lost 6 bases, leaving 5 bases of the junction unmatched. Per the germline V gene, CDR1 is SGHNT and CDR2 is YYREEE (reference sequence). The CDR3 is 15 residues long. The CDR3 DNA reads as TGTGCCAGCACCAGGGGGCAGGAGAACACCGGGGAGCTGTTTTTT. Translated: CASTRGQENTGELFF.